This TCR beta chain was observed in a study of cytomegalovirus exposure and HLA in healthy donors. About the research overall: Unique TCRs from HLA-typed donors, 65 million to 85 million of them, were held in an early data release. Study results and limitations: In a later analysis, DRB1 alleles had the most associated TCRs; HLA-C alleles the fewest. Researchers reported from a later analysis that most CMV-associated TCR beta chains appeared HLA-restricted.

This PCR relied on a set of 60 Vbeta primers and 13 Jbeta primers. The method was immunoSEQ multiplex PCR; TCRdb's version includes in-frame clones alone and lacks a portion of them. Of more than 90,000 clones in the sample, roughly 85% were seen once. On this clone itself: Antigen specificity is unknown.

This CDR3 spans 12 amino acids. V shed 5 bases and J shed 5 bases, with 7 bases lying between them. The germline V gene has CDR1 SGHRS and CDR2 YFSETQ. The sequenced sample was PBMCs. The sequence derives from a man aged 25 to 40 in good health and CMV-seronegative. J is TRBJ2-2 and V is TRBV5-1, with a weak D call TRBD2 (6 bases). The CDR3 DNA follows: TGCGCCAGCAGGAGCGGGACCGGGGAGCTGTTTTTT. Translating it yields CASRSGTGELFF.